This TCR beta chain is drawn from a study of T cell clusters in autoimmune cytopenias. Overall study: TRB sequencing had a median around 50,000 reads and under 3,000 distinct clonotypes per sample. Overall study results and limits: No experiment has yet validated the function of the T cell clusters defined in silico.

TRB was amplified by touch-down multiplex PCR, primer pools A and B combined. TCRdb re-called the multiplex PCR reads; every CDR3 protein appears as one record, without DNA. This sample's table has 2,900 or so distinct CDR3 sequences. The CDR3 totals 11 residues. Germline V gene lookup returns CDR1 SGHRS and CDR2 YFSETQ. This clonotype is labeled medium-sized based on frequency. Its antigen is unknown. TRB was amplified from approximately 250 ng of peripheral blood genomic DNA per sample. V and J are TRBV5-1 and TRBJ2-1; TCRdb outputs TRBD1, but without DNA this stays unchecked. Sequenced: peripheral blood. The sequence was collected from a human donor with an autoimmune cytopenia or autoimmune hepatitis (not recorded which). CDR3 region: CASLGEYEQFF.